The rows below give T cell receptor beta chains drawn from one sample of a study of T cell changes during pregnancy in multiple sclerosis. The method was immunoSEQ multiplex PCR; TCRdb's version includes in-frame clones alone and lacks a portion of them. This sample carries about 55,000 clones, 75% to 90% of them seen once, and the ten largest clones take 0.45% to 0.65%. The source material was CD4+ T cells from peripheral blood mononuclear cells, sampled in the first trimester of pregnancy. These receptors originate from a female donor with multiple sclerosis, enrolled in a pregnancy study. Both conserved end residues are part of each CDR3. The D gene is left open where the match is weak. The size of a clone is reported for some rows only, either as once, few or many, or as a class for expanded clones.

TRBV18	TRBD1	TRBJ1-1	once	TGTGCCAGCGAAGGTGGTGGCAGGGGGCATGAGAACACTGAAGCTTTCTTT	CASEGGGRGHENTEAFF
TRBV19	TRBD2	TRBJ2-4	NA	TGTGCCAGCCAAAACCCACTTGCTAGCGGGAGTGGTTCCTTGAACATTCAGTACTTC	CASQNPLASGSGSLNIQYF
TRBV7-2	TRBD2	TRBJ2-7	NA	TGTGCCAGCAGCCTAGCGGGGGTCGCCGGGAGTGAGCAGTACTTC	CASSLAGVAGSEQYF
TRBV5-4	NA	TRBJ1-6	NA	TGTGCCAGCAGCTTGGATTTTGGCGGTTCCCATTCACCCCTCCACTTT	CASSLDFGGSHSPLHF
TRBV2	TRBD1	TRBJ2-1	NA	TGTGCCAGCAGTGAAAGGGACAGCTACAATGAGCAGTTCTTC	CASSERDSYNEQFF
TRBV29-1	TRBD2	TRBJ2-7	NA	TGCAGCGTTGCCCAGACTAGCGGGGGGGCCCGAGGCTCCTACGAGCAGTACTTC	CSVAQTSGGARGSYEQYF
TRBV25-1	TRBD1	TRBJ2-7	NA	TGTGCCAGCAGTCTCCGGACAGGGGCCCACGAGCAGTACTTC	CASSLRTGAHEQYF
TRBV15	NA	TRBJ1-3	NA	TGTGCCACCAGCAGAGATCTGGGGGCATTCCCTGGAAACACCATATATTTT	CATSRDLGAFPGNTIYF
TRBV19	NA	TRBJ1-3	NA	TGTGCCAGTAGCGTTGACAGAAACTCTGGAAACACCATATATTTT	CASSVDRNSGNTIYF
TRBV4-2	TRBD2	TRBJ2-7	NA	TGTGCCAGCAGCCAAGATGGTCCCCCGCGGGAGTGGGAAAGGACTTTCCACGAGCAGTACTTC	CASSQDGPPREWERTFHEQYF
TRBV27	NA	TRBJ2-5	NA	TGTGCCAGCAGTTTATCGGGGAGTCAAGAGACCCAGTACTTC	CASSLSGSQETQYF
TRBV11-3	NA	TRBJ1-1	once	TGTGCCAGCCGACACGGCGGGAAAAACACTGAAGCTTTCTTT	CASRHGGKNTEAFF
TRBV7-2	TRBD2	TRBJ2-1	NA	TGTGCCAGCAGCTTAATAACGGGATCGGGGGGGGCCAGAAATGAGCAGTTCTTC	CASSLITGSGGARNEQFF
TRBV28	NA	TRBJ1-2	NA	TGTGCCAGCAGTTTGTGGGAGAGCTACACCTTC	CASSLWESYTF
TRBV7-2	NA	TRBJ1-1	NA	TGTGCCAGCAGCTTAGGGGGGGGGATCACTGAAGCTTTCTTT	CASSLGGGITEAFF
TRBV5-6	NA	TRBJ2-1	NA	TGTGCCAGCAGCTTGGGGGAGGCCAGGAGGATCCCCTACAATGAGCAGTTCTTC	CASSLGEARRIPYNEQFF
TRBV5-1	NA	TRBJ2-4	NA	TGCGCCAGTACCCCGGGACTCCCTCCCAAAAACATTCAGTACTTC	CASTPGLPPKNIQYF
TRBV7-6	NA	TRBJ1-5	NA	TGTGCCAGCAGCTTAGAATTTGGCGGGCAGCCCCAGCATTTT	CASSLEFGGQPQHF
TRBV28	TRBD2	TRBJ2-1	NA	TGTGCCAGCAGTACCTTTGGCCGAGCCGGGACTAGCGGGAGGGTAAACAATGAGCAGTTCTTC	CASSTFGRAGTSGRVNNEQFF
TRBV5-1	NA	TRBJ1-5	NA	TGCGCCAGCAGCTTGGGGCCCGGGAGCAATCAGCCCCAGCATTTT	CASSLGPGSNQPQHF
TRBV7-2	NA	TRBJ2-7	NA	TGTGCCAGCAGCATAAGCCGGGACAACTCCTACGAGCAGTACTTC	CASSISRDNSYEQYF
TRBV7-2	TRBD2	TRBJ2-5	NA	TGTGCCAGCAGCTTAGGTTATCCTAGCGGGAGAGTTGGGACCCAGTACTTC	CASSLGYPSGRVGTQYF
TRBV2	NA	TRBJ2-7	NA	TGTGCCAGCAGGTCGGACGGGACCTACGAGCAGTACTTC	CASRSDGTYEQYF
TRBV28	TRBD1	TRBJ1-1	NA	TGTGCCAGCAGTTTGGGGGACAGGTTTAAGGGGCGCGGCACTGAAGCTTTCTTT	CASSLGDRFKGRGTEAFF
TRBV19	TRBD2	TRBJ2-1	NA	TGTGCCAGTAGTATAGTCCAAGGACTAGCTTATGAGCAGTTCTTC	CASSIVQGLAYEQFF
TRBV6-1	TRBD1	TRBJ1-2	NA	TGTGCCAGCAGTGAGGACAGGGCCGTCTATGGCTACACCTTC	CASSEDRAVYGYTF
TRBV6-1	TRBD2	TRBJ2-3	NA	TGTGCCAGCAGTGATACTAGCGGACTAAGGGGTACGCAGTATTTT	CASSDTSGLRGTQYF
TRBV30	TRBD2	TRBJ2-5	NA	TGTGCCTGGAGTGTGAGCGGGAGCTGGTCAGAGACCCAGTACTTC	CAWSVSGSWSETQYF
TRBV6-1	TRBD1	TRBJ2-4	NA	TGTGCCAGCAGTGAATCGACAGGGGCCAAAAACATTCAGTACTTC	CASSESTGAKNIQYF
TRBV5-1	TRBD2	TRBJ2-3	NA	TGCGCCAGCAGCCCGGGGAAAACGGCTAGCGGGCCTCGGGGTACGCAGTATTTT	CASSPGKTASGPRGTQYF
TRBV5-1	NA	TRBJ1-1	NA	TGCGCCAGCAGCTTGACCGAACGAGCTTGGGAAGCTTTCTTT	CASSLTERAWEAFF
TRBV28	TRBD1	TRBJ1-6	NA	TGTGCCAGTTCTGATATGGGACAGGGGAGGGATTCACCCCTCCACTTT	CASSDMGQGRDSPLHF
TRBV9	TRBD1	TRBJ1-1	NA	TGTGCCAGCAGCTCCGACAGGGGAACTGAAGCTTTCTTT	CASSSDRGTEAFF
TRBV19	NA	TRBJ1-4	NA	TGTGCCAGTAGGGAGGGATTCCATGAAAAACTGTTTTTT	CASREGFHEKLFF
TRBV7-6	TRBD2	TRBJ2-1	NA	TGTGCCAGCAGCTTAGTGTCCAGCGGGAGGTTCTATGAGCAGTTCTTC	CASSLVSSGRFYEQFF
TRBV2	NA	TRBJ1-5	NA	TGTGCCAGCAGTGAGCGGACTAATCAGCCCCAGCATTTT	CASSERTNQPQHF
TRBV27	TRBD2	TRBJ2-7	NA	TGTGCCAGCAGCCCAGCCGGGACAGGGTGGACTAGCGGGATCCACGAGCAGTACTTC	CASSPAGTGWTSGIHEQYF
TRBV6-5	NA	TRBJ2-7	NA	TGTGCCAGCAGCCGGAGGCAAGAGGACTACGAGCAGTACTTC	CASSRRQEDYEQYF
TRBV5-6	NA	TRBJ2-1	NA	TGTGCCAGCAGCCCACGGGTTTACAATGAGCAGTTCTTC	CASSPRVYNEQFF
TRBV4-1	TRBD2	TRBJ2-7	once	TGCGCCAGCAGCCAAGATCTCCATGGTAGCGGGGGGGCATTATCCTACGAGCAGTACTTC	CASSQDLHGSGGALSYEQYF
TRBV2	NA	TRBJ2-7	NA	TGTGCCAGCAGAGGGGCTTCGGGCTCCTACGAGCAGTACTTC	CASRGASGSYEQYF
TRBV7-2	NA	TRBJ2-6	NA	TGTGCCAGCAGCTTCGGCGGGACTGGGGCCAACGTCCTGACTTTC	CASSFGGTGANVLTF
TRBV6-1	NA	TRBJ1-5	once	TGTGCCAGCACCTCGACAGCGATTAATCAGCCCCAGCATTTT	CASTSTAINQPQHF
TRBV6-5	TRBD1	TRBJ1-5	once	TGTGCCAGCACCGAACAGGGGGCCTATCAGCCCCAGCATTTT	CASTEQGAYQPQHF
TRBV18	NA	TRBJ2-3	NA	TGCGCCAGCTCACCAGTGAGGTCCAGCGGATTGAGCACAGATACGCAGTATTTT	CASSPVRSSGLSTDTQYF
TRBV4-1	TRBD2	TRBJ2-1	NA	TGCGCCAGCAGCCAACCAGCGGGAGGGTCCTACAATGAGCAGTTCTTC	CASSQPAGGSYNEQFF
TRBV5-4	NA	TRBJ2-5	NA	TGTGCCAGCAGCAGACCACAGGGTGGAGAAGAGACCCAGTACTTC	CASSRPQGGEETQYF
TRBV28	NA	TRBJ1-6	NA	TGTGCCAGCAGTACATGGGGACTAGATAATTCACCCCTCCACTTT	CASSTWGLDNSPLHF
TRBV5-1	NA	TRBJ1-1	NA	TGCGCCAGCAGCTTGGCCCTAGCAGTGAACACTGAAGCTTTCTTT	CASSLALAVNTEAFF
TRBV4-2	TRBD1	TRBJ1-2	few	TGTGCCAGCAGCCCCCGGGACAGGGAATATGGCTACACCTTC	CASSPRDREYGYTF
TRBV7-8	NA	TRBJ2-1	NA	TGTGCCAGCAGCCCCCACCACAGCTTCAGCTCCTACAATGAGCAGTTCTTC	CASSPHHSFSSYNEQFF
TRBV19	NA	TRBJ2-1	once	TGTGCCAGTAGTATGTGGGCCAATGAGCAGTTCTTC	CASSMWANEQFF
TRBV5-6	TRBD1	TRBJ2-5	NA	TGTGCCAGCAGCGTACAGGGGTCAGAGACCCAGTACTTC	CASSVQGSETQYF
TRBV6-5	TRBD1	TRBJ1-2	NA	TGTGCCAGCAGGACAGGGGGCAGCTATGGCTACACCTTC	CASRTGGSYGYTF
TRBV6-1	NA	TRBJ1-1	NA	TGTGCCAGCAGTGGCGACAAGAAGAACACTGAAGCTTTCTTT	CASSGDKKNTEAFF
TRBV5-5	NA	TRBJ2-3	NA	TGTGCCAGCAGCTTAAGGCGACAGGTTATAGATACGCAGTATTTT	CASSLRRQVIDTQYF
TRBV10-3	NA	TRBJ2-7	once	TGTGCCACCGAAGTAGAGCAGGGAGGTTTCGAGCAGTACTTC	CATEVEQGGFEQYF